This T cell receptor (beta chain) was recovered during a study of Ad26.COV2.S vaccination and SARS-CoV-2 variants. This CDR3 region has 12 residues. CDR1 is MNHEY, CDR2 SMNVEV, per germline (reference sequence). The ends were cut back, 5 bases at V and 0 bases at J, with 5 bases in the middle. Indicated treatment: some 20 received Ad26.COV2.S at low or high dose, single or two shots; 5 received placebo; per-sample allocation not given. Material that was analyzed had been drawn on day 63 after the first vaccine or placebo injection. Clones were read by immunoSEQ multiplex PCR, and TCRdb kept only the in-frame ones, dropping some. Seen here are some 370,000 clones, 83% observed once, and the top ten hold about 7.4%.

V gene TRBV27 combines with J gene TRBJ2-7; no firm D call. The clonotype was recovered from a person between 18 and 65 years old who received the Ad26.COV2.S COVID-19 vaccine or a placebo. Sample: peripheral blood, taken in a trial of Ad26.COV2.S vaccine versus placebo. The CDR3 is CASSGSSYEQYF. The CDR3 region has the DNA TGTGCCAGCAGTGGGTCCTCCTACGAGCAGTACTTC.